The present entry profiles one T cell receptor (beta chain) with its context. Its antigen remains unidentified. V shed 5 bases and J shed 5 bases, with 8 bases lying between them. The CDR3 contains 13 residues. Germline values: CDR1 SGHRS, CDR2 YFSETQ. The data belong to a study of cytomegalovirus exposure and HLA in healthy donors. Study observations and caveats: Follow-up analysis seemed to connect common viral pathogens with several of the most significant clusters identified. In an earlier analysis, most TCR beta V segments were productive about 87% or about 30% of the time. Sequencing likely generated an artifact that appeared as a cluster of highly shared sequence variants. It was in a later analysis that TCR association rates were seen to vary by HLA locus, highest for DRB1 and lowest for HLA-C.

Primers for the PCR totalled 60 Vbeta and 13 Jbeta. Profiled with immunoSEQ multiplex PCR; TCRdb holds only in-frame clones, not every one. The sample consists of 150,000 to 200,000 clones, around four fifths of them appearing once. The sequence came from a female donor in good health and CMV-seronegative. The chain joins TRBV5-1 to TRBJ1-6; D gene unclear. The sample was PBMCs. The CDR3 here is CASRDLDNSPLHF. As DNA, the CDR3 is TGCGCCAGCAGGGACTTGGATAATTCACCCCTCCACTTT.